Listed here are 18 T cell receptor beta chains from one sample, sequenced in a study of a mutant IDH1 vaccine in newly diagnosed glioma. Clones were read by immunoSEQ multiplex PCR, and TCRdb kept only the in-frame ones, dropping some. The sample carries tens of thousands of clones, around 76% recorded once. What these receptors recognize is not known. Time point reported: week 35, safety follow-up. Each dose delivered 300 ug of mutant IDH1 20-mer peptide subcutaneously with imiquimod. Sequenced here: PBMCs, sampled from a glioma patient whose treatment included an IDH1 peptide vaccine. These receptors were collected from a man in his fifties with glioma.

The genes are TRBV5-6 and TRBJ1-3; 7 bases map to TRBD1. This CDR3 has 14 amino acids. Germline-derived CDR1 and CDR2 are SGHDT and YYEEEE. The ends lost 5 bases at V and 0 bases at J; junction bases unmatched: 2. The CDR3: CASRRQGSGNTIYF. CDR3 sequence (DNA): TGTGCCAGCAGACGACAGGGCTCTGGAAACACCATATATTTT.

The V call is TRBV6-1, the J call TRBJ2-7; no clear D gene. This CDR3 comprises 10 residues. The V and J ends lost 3 bases and 3 bases respectively, with 0 bases between them. Germline CDR1 MNHNS, CDR2 SASEGT. DNA of the CDR3: TGTGCCAGCAGTGACTACGAGCAGTACTTC. This translates into CASSDYEQYF.

The chain couples TRBV4-1 to TRBJ2-7; 9 bases align to TRBD1. CDR1 MGHRA and CDR2 YSYEKL come from the germline V gene. Trimming removed 4 bases from V and 5 bases from J; junction bases left unmatched: 9. The CDR3 totals 15 residues. CDR3 residues: CASSRPTGGADEQYF. The CDR3 bases are TGCGCCAGCAGCCGTCCTACAGGGGGCGCAGACGAGCAGTACTTC.

The rearrangement joins TRBV25-1 to TRBJ1-1, with D perhaps TRBD1 (5 bases). Germline CDR1 is MGHDK and CDR2 is SYGVNS. V lost 8 bases and J 0 bases, leaving 13 bases between the germline ends. The CDR3 is 14 residues long. The CDR3 region has the DNA TGTGCCAGCGGCAAGGCAGGGCTGAACACTGAAGCTTTCTTT. Amino acid sequence: CASGKAGLNTEAFF.

The J gene is TRBJ1-3, the V gene TRBV4-1, with 7 bases aligning to TRBD1. The CDR3 extends over 18 amino acids. V was clipped by 5 bases and J by 0 bases; unmatched bases: 13. Per the germline V gene, CDR1 is MGHRA and CDR2 is YSYEKL. CDR3 residues: CASSSFPGTAFSGNTIYF. CDR3 DNA: TGCGCCAGCAGCTCTTTTCCCGGGACAGCGTTCTCTGGAAACACCATATATTTT.

This clone has just a few counts. This chain uses TRBV4-1 with TRBJ1-4; maybe TRBD1 (5 bases). V was clipped by 2 bases and J by 7 bases, with 14 bases between them. CDR3 length equals 15 residues. Per germline, CDR1 MGHRA and CDR2 YSYEKL. The DNA of the CDR3 is TGCGCCAGCAGCCAACGCGACAGCGCCTTTGAAAAACTGTTTTTT. It translates to CASSQRDSAFEKLFF.

This chain uses TRBV6-6 with TRBJ1-3; D is unresolved. The CDR3 has 14 amino acids. CDR1 and CDR2 (germline): MNHNY, SVGAGI (reference sequence). Between the trimmed V and J ends, which lost 0 bases and 3 bases, there was a span of 6 bases. DNA for the CDR3: TGTGCCAGCAGTTACTCGACGGATGGAAACACCATATATTTT. Its translation is CASSYSTDGNTIYF.

The sample holds a few counts of this clone. This chain uses TRBV28 with TRBJ2-7; TRBD2 matches at 7 bases. The CDR3 covers 16 residues. The germline CDR1 and CDR2 sequences are MDHEN and SYDVKM. With V trimmed by 3 bases and J by 0 bases, 8 bases remained unmatched. The DNA of the CDR3 is TGTGCCAGCAGTTTCACTCTAGCGGAAACCTCCTACGAGCAGTACTTC. It translates to CASSFTLAETSYEQYF.

The chain is built from TRBV7-9 and TRBJ1-1, with 9 nucleotides matching TRBD1. V lost 8 bases, J lost 0 bases, and 4 bases stayed unmatched. Germline loops: CDR1 SEHNR, CDR2 FQNEAQ (reference sequence). The CDR3 spans 14 residues. This CDR3 is CASLGQGLNTEAFF. In DNA form, the CDR3 reads TGTGCCAGCTTGGGACAGGGATTGAACACTGAAGCTTTCTTT.

This clone was recorded once. The chain carries TRBV5-3 and TRBJ2-3; D not resolved. TRBV5-3 has ORF status, its function being uncertain. The CDR3 consists of 11 residues. With 2 bases removed from V and 4 bases from J, the gap between germline ends came to 2 bases. The CDR3 DNA follows: TGTGCCAGAAGCTTACCAGATACGCAGTATTTT. Translated: CARSLPDTQYF.

The chain combines TRBV28 with TRBJ2-1; 7 bases line up with TRBD2. Losses at the gene ends were 6 bases for V and 2 bases for J; bases not matched to a gene: 7. From germline, CDR1 is MDHEN and CDR2 SYDVKM. The CDR3 runs to 15 residues. The CDR3 DNA follows: TGTGCCAGCAGGTCCACGGGGGGACCCTACAATGAGCAGTTCTTC. Translation gives CASRSTGGPYNEQFF.

This clone was counted a few times. The chain joins TRBV14 to TRBJ2-2; D may be TRBD1 (5 bases). In germline, CDR1 is SGHDN, CDR2 FVKESK. The CDR3 totals 15 residues. Trimming pared 5 bases from V and 1 base from J, leaving 11 bases between. The CDR3, as DNA: TGTGCCAGCAGCGCAGGGCAGAAGAACACCGGGGAGCTGTTTTTT. This encodes CASSAGQKNTGELFF. The full variable domain, rest sourced from reference TRBV14 and TRBJ2-2, is EAGVTQFPSHSVIEKGQTVTLRCDPISGHDNLYWYRRVMGKEIKFLLHFVKESKQDESGMPNNRFLAERTGGTYSTLKVQPAELEDSGVYFCASSAGQKNTGELFFGEGSRLTVL.

The chain employs TRBV6-7 and TRBJ2-5; TRBD1 matches 7 bases. TRBV6-7 is marked as an open reading frame, function uncertain. The CDR3 is 16 residues long. Unmatched junction bases numbered 8, after V lost 2 bases and J lost 2 bases. This chain's CDR3 is CASSYGDRRQQETQYF. The CDR3 coding sequence is TGTGCCAGCAGTTACGGGGACAGACGACAGCAAGAGACCCAGTACTTC.

This clone showed up just a few times. V is TRBV7-9 and J is TRBJ2-7, with a weak D call TRBD1 (6 bases). V was clipped by 5 bases and J by 4 bases, with 12 bases between them. The germline gives CDR1 SEHNR, CDR2 FQNEAQ (reference sequence). This CDR3 spans 13 amino acids. The CDR3 sequence is CASSPGTSYEQYF. The CDR3 nucleotides are TGTGCCAGCAGCCCGGGGACATCTTACGAGCAGTACTTC.

The chain carries TRBV2 and TRBJ2-7; 7 bases are a match to TRBD2. The CDR3 has 13 residues. V dropped 8 bases and J dropped 6; count of bases not matched to a gene: 10. In germline, CDR1 is SNHLY, CDR2 FYNNEI. In DNA form, the CDR3 reads TGTGCCAGCGATGGGGGAGGGGCCGCCGAGCAGTACTTC. Its translation is CASDGGGAAEQYF.

The V and J genes are TRBV6-1 and TRBJ1-2; D may be TRBD1 (6 bases). Trimming pared 7 bases from V and 7 bases from J, leaving 19 bases between. Germline V gene data show CDR1 as MNHNS and CDR2 as SASEGT. CDR3 size: 14 residues. The DNA for the CDR3 is TGTGCCAGCACCCGAAATAGGGGGGACGGTGGCTACACCTTC. It encodes CASTRNRGDGGYTF.

V gene TRBV15 combines with J gene TRBJ2-3; TRBD1 matches 9 bases. V lost 9 bases, J lost 3 bases, and 10 bases stayed unmatched. The CDR3 length is 15 residues. Per germline, CDR1 LNHNV and CDR2 YYDKDF (reference sequence). The CDR3 nucleotides are TGTGCCACATCCACCGGGACAGGGCAAACAGATACGCAGTATTTT. Translation: CATSTGTGQTDTQYF.

The V gene is TRBV6-5, the J gene TRBJ2-5, with no clear D. The CDR3 contains 12 residues. Germline values: CDR1 MNHEY, CDR2 SVGAGI. The V end was cut by 6 bases, the J end by 2 bases, with 7 bases between. The CDR3 sequence: CASRGQQETQYF. The CDR3 bases are TGTGCCAGCAGAGGGCAGCAAGAGACCCAGTACTTC.